The 24 T cell receptor beta chains given below trace back to one sample, sequenced in a study of metastatic and nonmetastatic thyroid tumors. With MiXCR, TCRdb called clones anew from the PCR reads. The table shows about 38,000 clones, with 28% occurring only once. Patients had received no treatment of any kind before thyroid surgery. The sample taken for sequencing was blood. These receptor sequences come from a male donor with papillary thyroid cancer or a benign thyroid nodule (not recorded which). Some clones in this sample may be carry-over from other donors' samples.

This clone was detected only a few times. The chain links TRBV6-1 to TRBJ1-5; no firm D call. The CDR3 consists of 14 residues. The V and J ends lost 1 base and 3 bases respectively, with 7 bases between them. Germline CDR1 and CDR2: MNHNS and SASEGT. The CDR3 here is CASSEGTDNQPQHF. The CDR3 coding sequence is TGTGCCAGCAGTGAAGGAACAGACAATCAGCCCCAGCATTTT.

CDR3 residues: CASSEDPNTEAFF. The CDR3 DNA reads as TGTGCCAGCAGTGAAGACCCGAACACTGAAGCTTTCTTT. The chain carries TRBV25-1 and TRBJ1-1; D not certain. This CDR3 comprises 13 residues. With 2 bases removed from V and 1 base from J, the gap between germline ends came to 5 bases. The V gene's germline CDR1 is MGHDK and CDR2 SYGVNS.

This clone has a count of ten or more. V gene TRBV5-1 combines with J gene TRBJ1-5; unclear D gene. The V gene's germline CDR1 is SGHRS and CDR2 YFSETQ. The CDR3 has 14 residues. V lost 4 bases to trimming and J lost 2 bases, with 10 bases between them. This chain's CDR3 is CASSPGSGNQPQHF. DNA of the CDR3: TGCGCCAGCAGCCCTGGGTCAGGCAATCAGCCCCAGCATTTT.

This clone has a count of ten or more. The chain employs TRBV3-1 and TRBJ2-7, with TRBD1 as a possible D gene (6 bases). Deletions cut 6 bases from V and 2 bases from J, with 17 bases between. CDR1 LGHDT and CDR2 YNNKEL come from the germline V gene (reference sequence). This CDR3 spans 15 amino acids. In DNA, the CDR3 is TGTGCCAGCAGACGTCACAGGGCCTCGACCTACGAGCAGTACTTC. Translated: CASRRHRASTYEQYF.

The chain recombines TRBV4-1 with TRBJ2-1, with TRBD2 identical over 7 bases. This CDR3 comprises 15 residues. CDR1 and CDR2 from the germline V gene are MGHRA and YSYEKL. V gave up 6 bases and J gave up 7 bases; unmatched junction bases: 12. The CDR3 sequence: CASRPGPAGSNEQFF. CDR3 in DNA: TGCGCCAGCAGACCAGGACCAGCGGGATCAAATGAGCAGTTCTTC.

The chain is built from TRBV6-1 and TRBJ2-1; D is ambiguous. Trimming removed 5 bases from V and 16 bases from J, with 15 bases in between. CDR1 is MNHNS, CDR2 SASEGT, per germline. The CDR3 loop spans 11 amino acids. CDR3 in DNA: TGTGCCAGCAGTCAGGACCTTTTTTCATTCTTC. Translating gives CASSQDLFSFF.

The chain is built from TRBV9 and TRBJ1-3; D possibly corresponds to TRBD1 (6 bases). This CDR3 spans 15 amino acids. V was cut by 6 bases and J by 0 bases, with 13 bases left in between. Germline CDR1 reads SGDLS; CDR2 reads YYNGEE. The CDR3 reads CASNPTGISGNTIYF. In DNA form, the CDR3 reads TGTGCCAGCAACCCGACAGGAATCTCTGGAAACACCATATATTTT. The variable domain in full, completed from reference TRBV9 and TRBJ1-3, reads DSGVTQTPKHLITATGQRVTLRCSPRSGDLSVYWYQQSLDQGLQFLIQYYNGEERAKGNILERFSAQQFPDLHSELNLSSLELGDSALYFCASNPTGISGNTIYFGEGSWLTVV.

This clone was observed a few times. V and J are TRBV10-2 and TRBJ2-1, with 16 bases matching TRBD2. In germline, CDR1 is WSHSY, CDR2 SAAADI. The V and J ends lost 3 bases and 4 bases, in that order; junction bases with no gene match: 3. The CDR3 consists of 17 residues. This chain's CDR3 is CASSDPGLAGGYNEQFF. DNA of the CDR3: TGCGCCAGCAGTGACCCGGGACTAGCGGGAGGGTACAATGAGCAGTTCTTC.

This clone was counted many times. The chain couples TRBV27 to TRBJ1-4; 8 bases map to TRBD1. V gave up 5 bases and J gave up 2 bases; unmatched junction bases: 4. The CDR3 loop spans 15 amino acids. CDR1 MNHEY and CDR2 SMNVEV come from the germline V gene (reference sequence). Written as DNA, the CDR3 is TGTGCCAGCAGTGACAGGGGACAGACTAATGAAAAACTGTTTTTT. Translated, it gives CASSDRGQTNEKLFF.

Judged by abundance, this clone is medium-sized. The V gene is TRBV20-1, the J gene TRBJ2-1; the match to TRBD1 covers 8 bases. Trimming at V came to 3 bases and at J to 4 bases, leaving 5 bases not matched to a gene. From germline, CDR1 is DFQATT and CDR2 SNEGSKA (reference sequence). There are 14 residues in the CDR3. DNA for the CDR3: TGCAGTGCTAGTGACAGGGGTGGGTACAATGAGCAGTTCTTC. Residues: CSASDRGGYNEQFF.

V and J are TRBV6-1 and TRBJ1-6, with TRBD1 matching 11 bases. The CDR3 is made up of 16 amino acids. Germline V lookup: CDR1 MNHNS, CDR2 SASEGT. V gave up 4 bases and J gave up 9 bases; unmatched junction bases: 8. The chain's CDR3 is CASSVTGTGGSSPLHF. The CDR3 DNA follows: TGTGCCAGCAGTGTAACCGGGACAGGGGGTAGTTCACCCCTCCACTTT.

V and J are TRBV5-1 and TRBJ1-6; 8 nucleotides agree with TRBD1. Germline CDR1 is SGHRS and CDR2 is YFSETQ. The J segment lost 8 bases and the V segment lost 4 bases, leaving 5 bases of the junction unmatched. The CDR3 runs to 14 residues. Written as DNA, the CDR3 is TGCGCCAGCAGCAGGGGACAGGATTATTCACCCCTCCACTTT. Protein: CASSRGQDYSPLHF.

This clone was seen a handful of times. The V and J genes are TRBV4-1 and TRBJ2-3, with unresolved D. V was clipped by 0 bases and J by 4 bases, with 11 bases between them. This CDR3 has 15 amino acids. Germline V gives CDR1 MGHRA, CDR2 YSYEKL. CDR3 residues: CASSQDMGPADTQYF. CDR3 nucleotide sequence: TGCGCCAGCAGCCAAGACATGGGCCCCGCAGATACGCAGTATTTT.

This clone appeared a few times. This chain connects TRBV28 to TRBJ2-7; D is ambiguous. Looked up from germline, CDR1 is MDHEN and CDR2 is SYDVKM. The germline V and J ends were trimmed by 8 bases and 2 bases, with 10 bases remaining between them. The CDR3 runs to 12 residues. CDR3 protein: CASSYGPYEQYF. The CDR3 DNA reads TGTGCCAGCTCCTATGGGCCCTACGAGCAGTACTTC.

There are a few counts of this clone. V usage is TRBV25-1 and J usage is TRBJ1-6; D remains ambiguous. The V gene lost 3 bases and the J gene lost 8 bases, with 14 bases spanning the gap. Germline CDR1 is MGHDK and CDR2 is SYGVNS. This CDR3 has 15 amino acids. The DNA of the CDR3 is TGTGCCAGCAGTGATCTCCAGGCTGGGGATTCACCCCTCCACTTT. This codes for CASSDLQAGDSPLHF.

This sequence joins TRBV7-3 and TRBJ2-3; 7 bases are a match to TRBD2. Germline CDR1 is SGHTA and CDR2 is FQGTGA. Germline trimming cut 1 base from V and 6 bases from J; bases unmatched to any gene: 7. The CDR3 length is 15 residues. The CDR3 is CASSLNGRAGDTQYF. The DNA for the CDR3 is TGTGCCAGCAGCTTAAATGGGAGGGCTGGGGATACGCAGTATTTT.

This clone was seen ten or more times. Other DNA variants within this sample encode the same CDR3. J is TRBJ1-3 and V is TRBV3-1; D gene ambiguous. With 0 bases removed from V and 0 bases from J, the gap between germline ends came to 6 bases. The V gene's germline CDR1 is LGHDT and CDR2 YNNKEL (reference sequence). This CDR3 has 15 residues. CDR3 protein: CASSQESYSGNTIYF. DNA for the CDR3: TGTGCCAGCAGCCAAGAATCCTACTCTGGAAACACCATATATTTT.

This clone was recorded at least ten times. The rearrangement uses TRBV5-5 and TRBJ1-5, with 7 nucleotides matching TRBD1. This CDR3 is 16 amino acids long. CDR1 SGHKS and CDR2 YYEKEE come from the germline V gene (reference sequence). V gave up 4 bases and J gave up 3 bases; unmatched junction bases: 10. CDR3 loop: CASSEDRQGPNQPQHF. DNA for the CDR3: TGTGCCAGCAGCGAGGATCGACAGGGCCCCAATCAGCCCCAGCATTTT.

The chain employs TRBV20-1 and TRBJ1-5; D unresolved. CDR3 length: 13 amino acids. V was cut by 5 bases and J by 9 bases, with 17 bases left in between. CDR1 and CDR2 from the germline V gene are DFQATT and SNEGSKA (reference sequence). The CDR3 DNA reads TGCAGTGCTGGGGAAACCCTGTGGGGGCCCCAGCATTTT. This translates into CSAGETLWGPQHF.

This clone has a count of ten or more. V usage is TRBV18 and J usage is TRBJ1-2, with 10 nucleotides matching TRBD1. The V gene end was trimmed by 3 bases and the J gene end by 8 bases; junction bases not matched to a gene: 3. This CDR3 spans 13 amino acids. Per the germline V gene, CDR1 is KGHSH and CDR2 is LQKENI. The DNA of the CDR3 is TGTGCCAGCTCACCCGGGACAGGGGCAGGCTACACCTTC. Its translation: CASSPGTGAGYTF.

This sequence joins TRBV2 and TRBJ2-1, with a tentative D call TRBD2 (6 bases). CDR3 length: 15 residues. Germline CDR1 reads SNHLY; CDR2 reads FYNNEI. Trimming left V 4 bases short and J 6 bases short, with 16 bases between. This CDR3 reads CASSVEASVANEQFF. CDR3 coding DNA: TGTGCCAGCAGTGTGGAGGCTAGCGTGGCCAATGAGCAGTTCTTC.

This clone was seen just once. This chain uses TRBV9 with TRBJ2-2, with 9 bases lining up with TRBD1. Trimming cost V 4 bases and J 4 bases; bases outside gene matches: 8. Germline assignment: CDR1 SGDLS and CDR2 YYNGEE. The CDR3 has 16 amino acids. CDR3 nucleotide sequence: TGTGCCAGCAGCCCCCCAAGGACAGGGGTCACCGGGGAGCTGTTTTTT. Its protein product is CASSPPRTGVTGELFF.

The chain couples TRBV11-1 to TRBJ2-3, with 10 bases fitting TRBD2. The CDR3 runs 21 residues. Germline CDR1 and CDR2: SGHAT and FQDESV (reference sequence). With 0 bases clipped from V and 4 bases from J, the junction kept 19 bases outside the gene matches. The CDR3 reads CASSLAGQLEREGHSPDTQYF. The CDR3 DNA reads as TGTGCCAGCAGCTTAGCGGGACAACTAGAGCGGGAGGGCCATTCACCAGATACGCAGTATTTT.

The V gene is TRBV20-1, the J gene TRBJ1-5; no reliable D call. CDR3 length: 14 residues. Trimming stripped 5 bases from V and 0 bases from J, with 11 bases between. Germline values: CDR1 DFQATT, CDR2 SNEGSKA (reference sequence). This chain's CDR3 is CSAFISDSNQPQHF. The CDR3 region has the DNA TGCAGTGCTTTTATAAGCGATAGCAATCAGCCCCAGCATTTT.